Each of the 22 T cell receptor beta chains below was sequenced from the same sample in a study of human T cells and chemical hapten exposure. Using its own MiXCR run on the RACE reads, TCRdb lists one record per CDR3 protein. The sample contains about 94,000 distinct CDR3 sequences, around 9.3% of which appear only once. Indicated time point: patch test 2, 6 weeks after DPC sensitization. The sample's treatment: therapeutic diphenylcyclopropenone sensitization with weekly scalp DPC. The starting material was whole blood, obtained in connection with sensitization to the hapten diphenylcyclopropenone (DPC). These receptors were obtained from a woman in her thirties or forties with alopecia areata. Some clones in this sample may be carry-over from other donors' samples.

In its sample, this clonotype was seen a few times. CDR3 coding DNA: TGTGCCAGCAGTTCGACTCCTCAGGTGATCTATGGCTACACCTTC. Protein: CASSSTPQVIYGYTF. The chain has TRBV28 and TRBJ1-2; no reliable D call. CDR3 length: 15 amino acids. V gave up 4 bases and J gave up 4 bases, with 16 bases separating them. Per germline, CDR1 MDHEN and CDR2 SYDVKM.

V is TRBV12-3 or TRBV12-4 and J is TRBJ2-3, with TRBD2 matching over 11 bases. The CDR3 totals 15 residues. The V gene end was trimmed by 3 bases and the J gene end by 3 bases; junction bases not matched to a gene: 2. The CDR3, as DNA: TGTGCCAGCAGTTTTAGCGGGAGGGCGACAGATACGCAGTATTTT. Encoded protein: CASSFSGRATDTQYF.

J is TRBJ1-4 and V is TRBV6-5, with 9 bases aligning to TRBD1. V lost 2 bases, J lost 7 bases, and 8 bases stayed unmatched. The germline CDR1 and CDR2 sequences are MNHEY and SVGAGI. CDR3 length: 16 residues. CDR3 protein: CASSYNRDRVGEKLFF. CDR3 coding DNA: TGTGCCAGCAGTTACAACAGGGACAGGGTGGGTGAAAAACTGTTTTTT.

The chain carries TRBV11-2 and TRBJ2-1; D gene unclear. V was clipped by 5 bases and J by 5 bases, with 19 bases between them. The CDR3 is 16 residues long. Germline V lookup: CDR1 SGHAT, CDR2 FQNNGV. DNA of the CDR3: TGTGCCAGCAGCCCCGCCGCCTACCAGGCTAACAATGAGCAGTTCTTC. Its translation: CASSPAAYQANNEQFF.

The rearrangement uses TRBV4-2 and TRBJ2-7, with D perhaps assigned TRBD1 or TRBD2 (5 bases each). Germline V lookup: CDR1 LGHNA, CDR2 YNFKEQ. The ends were cut back, 0 bases at V and 4 bases at J, with 13 bases in the middle. This CDR3 is built from 15 residues. The CDR3 reads CASSQEWSGRYEQYF. The CDR3 DNA reads as TGTGCCAGCAGCCAAGAATGGTCGGGACGATACGAGCAGTACTTC.

This clonotype was recorded a few times. This chain uses TRBV9 with TRBJ2-7, with D perhaps TRBD1 or TRBD2 (6 bases each). V was shortened by 4 bases and J by 4 bases, with 18 bases between the two germline ends. The V gene's germline CDR1 is SGDLS and CDR2 YYNGEE. The CDR3 is 15 residues long. The CDR3, as DNA: TGTGCCAGCAGCACACGTCCGGGGGCAGAATACGAGCAGTACTTC. Its protein is CASSTRPGAEYEQYF.

This clonotype was observed many times. This chain joins TRBV7-2 and TRBJ2-1; TRBD2 matches 7 bases. Germline CDR1 and CDR2: SGHTA and FQGNSA. V was clipped by 0 bases and J by 6 bases; unmatched bases: 5. The CDR3 runs to 15 residues. CDR3 coding DNA: TGTGCCAGCAGCTTAGCACCCCCTAGCGGCAATGAGCAGTTCTTC. Translated: CASSLAPPSGNEQFF.

This clonotype has more than one count but fewer than ten. The CDR3 loop reads CSAVRGYEQYF. The CDR3 nucleotides read TGCAGCGCAGTACGGGGATACGAGCAGTACTTC. The chain employs TRBV29-1 and TRBJ2-7, with D possibly matching TRBD2 (5 bases). V lost 7 bases to trimming and J lost 4 bases, with 11 bases between them. Per germline, CDR1 SQVTM and CDR2 ANQGSEA. The CDR3 is 11 amino acids.

Many counts were recorded for this clonotype. The chain employs TRBV6-2 or TRBV6-3 and TRBJ2-6; the D is unclear. The CDR3 spans 18 residues. V was cut by 0 bases and J by 3 bases, with 15 bases left in between. Germline lookup yields CDR1 MNHEY and CDR2 SVGEGT. The CDR3 is CASSYSSQVLLGANVLTF. For the CDR3, the DNA is TGTGCCAGCAGTTACTCGAGCCAGGTCCTCCTTGGGGCCAACGTCCTGACTTTC.

Concerning this clonotype: At one of its ends the junction is not consistent with the germline gene, which may arise from a read error. The chain joins TRBV5-5 to TRBJ2-1; 10 nucleotides match TRBD2. Per germline, CDR1 SGHKS and CDR2 YYEKEE (reference sequence). CDR3 length equals 15 residues. The CDR3 is CANSRGLAADNEQFF. In DNA form, the CDR3 reads TGTGCCAACAGCCGTGGACTAGCGGCGGACAATGAGCAGTTCTTC.

This clonotype was seen only a few times. J is TRBJ2-2 and V is TRBV7-8; no clear D gene. Germline lookup yields CDR1 SGHVS and CDR2 FQNEAQ. The V gene lost 7 bases and the J gene lost 0 bases, with 15 bases spanning the gap. The CDR3 is 16 residues long. CDR3 loop: CASTPVRIANTGELFF. The CDR3 region has the DNA TGTGCCAGCACCCCTGTAAGGATAGCGAACACCGGGGAGCTGTTTTTT.

The chain couples TRBV7-2 to TRBJ2-1; D remains unclear. Trimming stripped 4 bases from V and 1 base from J, with 5 bases between. Germline CDR1 and CDR2: SGHTA and FQGNSA. The CDR3 runs to 13 residues. CDR3 region: CASSSTSYNEQFF. Here the CDR3 DNA reads TGTGCCAGCAGCTCGACGTCCTACAATGAGCAGTTCTTC.

V usage is TRBV5-1 and J usage is TRBJ2-1, with 8 bases fitting TRBD2. The ends lost 4 bases at V and 5 bases at J; junction bases unmatched: 8. Germline V gene data show CDR1 as SGHRS and CDR2 as YFSETQ. This CDR3 is built from 15 residues. CDR3 DNA sequence: TGCGCCAGCAGCCCGAGCGGGAGCAGGAACAATGAGCAGTTCTTC. It translates to CASSPSGSRNNEQFF.

To note about this clonotype: This clone may be a read error of a much larger clone one base away. The V and J genes are TRBV28 and TRBJ2-7; TRBD1 agrees at 11 bases. The V gene's germline CDR1 is MDHEN and CDR2 SYDVKM. V dropped 8 bases and J dropped 13; count of bases not matched to a gene: 13. The CDR3 totals 13 residues. CDR3: CASCPPDRGPSYF. The CDR3 region has the DNA TGTGCCAGCTGTCCTCCGGACAGGGGGCCTTCATACTTC.

This clonotype was counted a few times. This chain links TRBV30 with TRBJ2-1; D call uncertain. This CDR3 region has 13 residues. Deletions cut 0 bases from V and 4 bases from J, with 7 bases between. Germline assignment: CDR1 GTSNPN and CDR2 SVGIG (reference sequence). This chain's CDR3 is CAWSVGFYNEQFF. The CDR3 DNA reads TGTGCCTGGAGTGTAGGATTTTACAATGAGCAGTTCTTC.

This clonotype was seen ten or more times. This sequence joins TRBV18 and TRBJ2-7; 9 nucleotides align to TRBD2. From germline, CDR1 is KGHSH and CDR2 LQKENI. This CDR3 is built from 16 residues. Trimming at V came to 0 bases and at J to 6 bases, leaving 9 bases not matched to a gene. The CDR3 DNA follows: TGTGCCAGCTCACCACCGGTAGCGGGAGCAGTCTTCGAGCAGTACTTC. This codes for CASSPPVAGAVFEQYF.

In its sample, this clonotype was seen many times. The rearrangement links TRBV10-3 to TRBJ2-7, with D possibly being TRBD2 (5 bases). CDR1 and CDR2 (germline): ENHRY, SYGVKD. The V end was cut by 3 bases, the J end by 1 base, with 10 bases between. The CDR3 has 14 amino acids. In DNA form, the CDR3 reads TGTGCCATCAGTGATGGGCGGACTTCCTACGAGCAGTACTTC. Translating gives CAISDGRTSYEQYF.

There are a few counts of this clonotype. The rearrangement uses TRBV30 and TRBJ2-7; D may be TRBD1 (6 bases). Germline lookup yields CDR1 GTSNPN and CDR2 SVGIG (reference sequence). The CDR3 loop spans 12 amino acids. V lost 3 bases and J lost 11, with 17 bases in between. CDR3 sequence reads: CAWSPGNREEYF. The CDR3 DNA reads as TGTGCCTGGAGCCCTGGAAACAGGGAAGAGTACTTC.

In its sample, this clonotype was seen a few times. The genes are TRBV12-3 or TRBV12-4 and TRBJ1-2; D is ambiguous. V lost 2 bases, J lost 5 bases, and 9 bases lay in between. The CDR3 has 13 amino acids. The CDR3 is CASSLIGQYGYTF. The CDR3 nucleotides are TGTGCCAGCAGTTTAATAGGGCAATATGGCTACACCTTC.

The chain joins TRBV28 to TRBJ1-2; D remains unclear. CDR1 is MDHEN and CDR2 is SYDVKM in the germline V gene. The CDR3 spans 14 residues. V was pared by 2 bases and J by 5 bases, with 12 bases between. The CDR3 loop is CASSLMAELYGYTF. In DNA, the CDR3 is TGTGCCAGCAGTTTAATGGCAGAGTTGTATGGCTACACCTTC.

The chain recombines TRBV27 with TRBJ1-5; D call uncertain. The CDR3 contains 15 residues. The V end lost 4 bases, the J end lost 4 bases, and 14 bases lay between the germline ends. Germline CDR1 reads MNHEY; CDR2 reads SMNVEV (reference sequence). CDR3 sequence: CASSSEGKGNQPQHF. The CDR3 DNA reads TGTGCCAGCAGTTCGGAGGGTAAGGGAAATCAGCCCCAGCATTTT.

This clonotype has a handful of counts. The V gene is TRBV7-2, the J gene TRBJ2-6; D gene ambiguous. CDR3 length equals 15 residues. V dropped 1 base and J dropped 0 bases, with 4 bases sitting between them. The germline CDR1 and CDR2 sequences are SGHTA and FQGNSA. For the CDR3, the DNA is TGTGCCAGCAGCTTAGGAGACTCTGGGGCCAACGTCCTGACTTTC. Translated, it gives CASSLGDSGANVLTF.